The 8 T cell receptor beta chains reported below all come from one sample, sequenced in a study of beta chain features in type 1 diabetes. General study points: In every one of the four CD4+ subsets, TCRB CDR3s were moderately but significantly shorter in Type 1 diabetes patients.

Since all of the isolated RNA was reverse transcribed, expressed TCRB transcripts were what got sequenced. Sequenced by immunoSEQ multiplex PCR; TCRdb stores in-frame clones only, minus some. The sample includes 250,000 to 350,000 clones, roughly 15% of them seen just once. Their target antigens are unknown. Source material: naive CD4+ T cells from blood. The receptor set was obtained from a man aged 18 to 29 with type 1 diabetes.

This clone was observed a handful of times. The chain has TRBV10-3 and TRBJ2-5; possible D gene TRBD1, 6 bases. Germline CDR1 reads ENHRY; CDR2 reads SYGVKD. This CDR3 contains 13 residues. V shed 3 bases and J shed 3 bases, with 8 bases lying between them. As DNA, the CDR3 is TGTGCCATCAGTGACAGGGGTAAAGAGACCCAGTACTTC. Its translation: CAISDRGKETQYF.

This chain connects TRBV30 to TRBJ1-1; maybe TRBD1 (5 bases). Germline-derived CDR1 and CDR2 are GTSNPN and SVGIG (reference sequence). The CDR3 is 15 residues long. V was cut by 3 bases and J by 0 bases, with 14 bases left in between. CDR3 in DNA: TGTGCCTGGAGGGGGCGGTTGGGGATGAACACTGAAGCTTTCTTT. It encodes CAWRGRLGMNTEAFF.

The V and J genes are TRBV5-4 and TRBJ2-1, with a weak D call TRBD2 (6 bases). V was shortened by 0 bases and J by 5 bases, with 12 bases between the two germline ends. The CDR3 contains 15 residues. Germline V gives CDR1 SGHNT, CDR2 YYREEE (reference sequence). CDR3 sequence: CASSLVAGSDNEQFF. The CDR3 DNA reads TGTGCCAGCAGCTTGGTGGCGGGGAGTGACAATGAGCAGTTCTTC.

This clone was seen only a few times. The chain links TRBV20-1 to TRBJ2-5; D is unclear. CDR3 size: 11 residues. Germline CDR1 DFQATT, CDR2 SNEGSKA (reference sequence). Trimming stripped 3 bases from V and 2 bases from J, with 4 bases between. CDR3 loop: CSASQQETQYF. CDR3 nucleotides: TGCAGTGCTAGTCAACAAGAGACCCAGTACTTC.

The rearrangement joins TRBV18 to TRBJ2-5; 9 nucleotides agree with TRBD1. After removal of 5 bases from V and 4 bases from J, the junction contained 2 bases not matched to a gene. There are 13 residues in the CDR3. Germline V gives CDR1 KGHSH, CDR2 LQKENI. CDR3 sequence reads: CASSTGGAETQYF. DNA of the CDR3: TGTGCCAGCTCAACAGGGGGCGCAGAGACCCAGTACTTC.

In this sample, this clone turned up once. The CDR3 bases are TGTGCCAGCAGGCTGGGCCCGGCGGGTGGCTACACCTTC. Its protein product is CASRLGPAGGYTF. V is TRBV7-9 and J is TRBJ1-2, with no clear D. The V end was cut by 6 bases, the J end by 7 bases, with 15 bases between. The germline V gene encodes CDR1 SEHNR and CDR2 FQNEAQ (reference sequence). CDR3 length equals 13 residues.

The CDR3 region is CASSSQTGGELFF. The CDR3 coding sequence is TGTGCCAGCAGCTCACAGACAGGGGGGGAGCTGTTTTTT. J is TRBJ2-2 and V is TRBV7-2; 7 bases map to TRBD1. This CDR3 region has 13 residues. With V trimmed by 4 bases and J by 8 bases, 4 bases remained unmatched. Germline-derived CDR1 and CDR2 are SGHTA and FQGNSA.

This chain's CDR3 is CASSDNRAKLFF. In nucleotides, the CDR3 is TGTGCCAGCAGTGACAACAGGGCAAAACTGTTTTTT. The V call is TRBV6-1, the J call TRBJ1-4; D possibly corresponds to TRBD1 (6 bases). CDR3 size: 12 residues. Deletions cut 3 bases from V and 10 bases from J, with 9 bases between. The germline gives CDR1 MNHNS, CDR2 SASEGT.